The clone carrying this TCR beta chain has only a few counts. What it binds is unknown. These data come from a study of shared clonotypes between healthy human individuals. About the research overall: Per-donor plates numbered three CD4 naive, three CD4 memory, two CD8 naive and one CD8 memory. Findings of the study overall: The sampled material consisted only of blood, and tissue repertoires are likely to differ.

This CDR3 has 15 amino acids. The V segment lost 6 bases and the J segment 5 bases; nucleotides outside the gene matches: 11. Germline CDR1 MNHEY, CDR2 SVGAGI. The DNA input per sorted-subset replicate PCR was roughly 0.2 ug, corresponding to 25,000 to 35,000 T cell genomes. Libraries were prepared by immunoSEQ multiplex PCR; TCRdb keeps only in-frame clonotypes and omits some of them. The repertoire holds approximately 1.1 million clones, 75% to 85% seen once, with more than 0.5% in the top ten. Each sample came from a Caucasian adult donor living in Nashville, Tennessee. This TCR came from a man aged 18 to 29 in good health. Some clones in this sample may be carry-over from other donors' samples. The chain has TRBV6-5 and TRBJ2-5, with 8 bases aligning to TRBD1. The sample taken for sequencing was memory CD4+ T cells from PBMCs. Noted subset: CD45RA-negative fraction. The CDR3 coding sequence is TGTGCCAGCAGAAGGGGGCAGGGGGCTGTGGAGACCCAGTACTTC. It translates to CASRRGQGAVETQYF.